Below are 20 T cell receptor beta chains sequenced from a single sample in a study of regulatory T cells in long-lasting Graves disease. As for time point: newly diagnosed GD, antithyroid drugs for less than 3 months. Isolated PBMC RNA provided the starting material for the TCR library. In building TCR beta libraries, iRepertoire HTBI primers were used together with Arm-PCR of CDR3 regions. TCRdb fed the multiplex PCR reads into MiXCR, producing one record per CDR3 protein. The data contain fewer than 450,000 distinct CDR3 sequences, roughly 15% of them singletons. The sample was also reused in another study, on T cells in Graves' hyperthyroidism and ophthalmopathy.

The sample was peripheral blood mononuclear cells (PBMCs), taken at new diagnosis, from a patient treated with antithyroid drugs. Receptors were obtained from a woman in her forties with Graves disease.

This clonotype was seen more than once but under ten times. This chain connects TRBV10-3 to TRBJ2-1; no clear D. CDR1 ENHRY and CDR2 SYGVKD come from the germline V gene. CDR3 length equals 12 residues. V was cut by 0 bases and J by 8 bases, with 5 bases left in between. In DNA form, the CDR3 reads TGTGCCATCAGTGAGTCGTCCGATGAGCAGTTCTTC. Translated, it gives CAISESSDEQFF.

This clonotype was observed many times. This chain's CDR3 is CASSPLLAYEQYF. The CDR3 coding sequence is TGTGCCAGCAGCCCTCTACTAGCTTACGAGCAGTACTTC. This chain uses TRBV7-9 with TRBJ2-7, with TRBD2 as a possible D gene (6 bases). Deletions cut 5 bases from V and 4 bases from J, with 12 bases between. This CDR3 has 13 amino acids. CDR1 is SEHNR, CDR2 FQNEAQ, per germline (reference sequence). Full variable domain (missing parts from reference TRBV7-9 and TRBJ2-7): DTGVSQNPRHKITKRGQNVTFRCDPISEHNRLYWYRQTLGQGPEFLTYFQNEAQLEKSRLLSDRFSAERPKGSFSTLEIQRTEQGDSAMYLCASSPLLAYEQYFGPGTRLTVT.

The table lists this clonotype with many counts. This chain joins TRBV28 and TRBJ1-6; D gene uncertain. The ends were cut back, 6 bases at V and 9 bases at J, with 9 bases in the middle. Germline values: CDR1 MDHEN, CDR2 SYDVKM. The CDR3 is 12 residues long. The chain's CDR3 is CASSWEGSPLHF. The CDR3, as DNA: TGTGCCAGCAGCTGGGAAGGTTCACCCCTCCACTTT. The full variable domain, in which reference TRBV28 and TRBJ1-6 provide the parts outside the CDR3, is DVKVTQSSRYLVKRTGEKVFLECVQDMDHENMFWYRQDPGLGLRLIYFSYDVKMKEKGDIPEGYSVSREKKERFSLILESASTNQTSMYLCASSWEGSPLHFGNGTRLTVT.

This clonotype was picked up many times. The chain combines TRBV24-1 with TRBJ2-1; 9 bases align to TRBD2. Germline V CDR1 and CDR2: KGHDR, SFDVKD. The CDR3 loop spans 11 amino acids. The CDR3 sequence: CSSGIYNEQFF. The CDR3 nucleotides read TGTTCTAGCGGGATTTACAATGAGCAGTTCTTC.

This clonotype was observed many times. The chain uses TRBV2 and TRBJ2-3; 7 bases agree with TRBD2. This CDR3 has 14 residues. The germline gives CDR1 SNHLY, CDR2 FYNNEI. Trimming cost V 4 bases and J 4 bases; bases outside gene matches: 5. The DNA of the CDR3 is TGTGCCAGCAGTGGCGGGAGAGGGGCAGATACGCAGTATTTT. This translates into CASSGGRGADTQYF.

V usage is TRBV27 and J usage is TRBJ2-1; 8 nucleotides match TRBD2. Trimming cost V 5 bases and J 8 bases; bases outside gene matches: 11. CDR3 length: 15 residues. CDR1 MNHEY and CDR2 SMNVEV come from the germline V gene (reference sequence). The CDR3 DNA is TGTGCCAGCAGTCAGGAACGGGAGGGTTCGGATGAGCAGTTCTTC. It yields the protein CASSQEREGSDEQFF.

V gene TRBV20-1 combines with J gene TRBJ2-1, with 8 nucleotides matching TRBD1. Germline assignment: CDR1 DFQATT and CDR2 SNEGSKA (reference sequence). Trimming removed 0 bases from V and 8 bases from J; junction bases left unmatched: 12. CDR3 length: 16 residues. The CDR3 spells CSAREGGQGIRDEQFF. CDR3 nucleotide sequence: TGCAGTGCTAGAGAGGGAGGACAGGGTATTAGGGATGAGCAGTTCTTC.

A note on this clonotype: An end of the junction does not agree with germline; a read error may underlie this. The chain links TRBV12-3 or TRBV12-4 to TRBJ2-5, with 12 bases aligning to TRBD2. The CDR3 sequence is 16 residues long. CDR3 protein: CASSLARLAGEETQYF. The DNA of the CDR3 is TGTGCCAGCAGCTTAGCAAGACTAGCGGGAGAAGAGACCCAGTACTTC.

The rearrangement links TRBV9 to TRBJ1-2; 8 bases align to TRBD1. The ends lost 2 bases at V and 3 bases at J; junction bases unmatched: 6. The CDR3 extends over 15 amino acids. Looked up from germline, CDR1 is SGDLS and CDR2 is YYNGEE. The CDR3 reads CASSVEQGGYYGYTF. The CDR3 DNA reads as TGTGCCAGCAGCGTCGAACAGGGGGGATACTATGGCTACACCTTC.

This clonotype was observed many times. This chain connects TRBV28 to TRBJ1-3; no firm D call. V lost 8 bases and J 0 bases, leaving 14 bases between the germline ends. The CDR3 is made up of 15 amino acids. Germline V gene data show CDR1 as MDHEN and CDR2 as SYDVKM. The CDR3 DNA follows: TGTGCCAGCGGTCACCGTTTACTCTCTGGAAACACCATATATTTT. As protein: CASGHRLLSGNTIYF.

This clonotype was seen repeatedly, ten times or more. The rearrangement joins TRBV30 to TRBJ2-3, with D uncertain. From germline, CDR1 is GTSNPN and CDR2 SVGIG (reference sequence). The ends were cut back, 2 bases at V and 3 bases at J, with 12 bases in the middle. This CDR3 contains 14 residues. The CDR3 sequence: CAWSQAPRTDTQYF. In DNA, the CDR3 is TGTGCCTGGAGTCAGGCCCCCCGAACAGATACGCAGTATTTT.

This clonotype was seen many times. The germline gene is not matched at one end of the junction; a read error may be the cause. The CDR3 nucleotides read TGCGCCAGCAGCGAAGAATTGCTGTTGGATACGCAGTATTTT. It yields the protein CASSEELLLDTQYF. V gene TRBV4-3 combines with J gene TRBJ2-3, with D unresolved. Germline V gives CDR1 LGHNA, CDR2 YSLEER. CDR3 length: 14 residues.

This clonotype was detected many times. The rearrangement joins TRBV20-1 to TRBJ2-5; 12 bases fit TRBD2. The CDR3 loop spans 17 amino acids. Looked up from germline, CDR1 is DFQATT and CDR2 is SNEGSKA (reference sequence). J lost 5 bases, V lost 3 bases, and 13 bases had no gene match. CDR3 bases: TGCAGTGCTAGGGGCGACCTAGCGGGAGGGCCGACGGAGACCCAGTACTTC. This encodes CSARGDLAGGPTETQYF.

This clonotype was counted many times. The genes are TRBV6-1 and TRBJ2-1, with 9 bases matching TRBD1. The germline gives CDR1 MNHNS, CDR2 SASEGT. V was pared by 6 bases and J by 3 bases, with 3 bases of the junction left unmatched. The CDR3 has 14 residues. CDR3 residues: CASRTTGGYNEQFF. The CDR3 DNA sequence: TGTGCCAGCAGAACGACAGGGGGCTACAATGAGCAGTTCTTC.

With regard to this clonotype: This may stem from a read error, because a much larger clone lies one nucleotide away. The chain uses TRBV18 and TRBJ2-7; TRBD1 agrees at 9 bases. This CDR3 has 16 amino acids. Trimming cost V 4 bases and J 3 bases; bases outside gene matches: 10. CDR1 is KGHSH, CDR2 LQKENI, per germline. CDR3 loop: CASSLPGTGFLYEQYF. CDR3 bases: TGTGCCAGCTCACTACCGGGGACAGGGTTTCTCTACGAGCAGTACTTC. Complete variable domain (other parts from reference TRBV18 and TRBJ2-7): NAGVMQNPRHLVRRRGQEARLRCSPMKGHSHVYWYRQLPEEGLKFMVYLQKENIIDESGMPKERFSAEFPKEGPSILRIQQVVRGDSAAYFCASSLPGTGFLYEQYFGPGTRLTVT.

The chain employs TRBV28 and TRBJ1-5, with D possibly matching TRBD1 (6 bases). With 6 bases removed from V and 2 bases from J, the gap between germline ends came to 14 bases. The CDR3 extends over 15 amino acids. CDR1 MDHEN and CDR2 SYDVKM come from the germline V gene. The CDR3 is CASRSPQGGNQPQHF. The DNA of the CDR3 is TGTGCCAGCAGGTCGCCACAGGGAGGCAATCAGCCCCAGCATTTT.

This clonotype was picked up many times. The chain is built from TRBV20-1 and TRBJ2-7, with unresolved D. The V end was cut by 3 bases, the J end by 5 bases, with 5 bases between. CDR3 size: 10 residues. CDR1 is DFQATT, CDR2 SNEGSKA, per germline (reference sequence). Here the CDR3 reads CSASLHEQYF. The CDR3 bases are TGCAGTGCTAGTCTCCACGAGCAGTACTTC.

The rearrangement links TRBV6-1 to TRBJ2-5, with 10 bases matching TRBD1. Looked up from germline, CDR1 is MNHNS and CDR2 is SASEGT. Trimming took 7 bases from V and 4 from J; bases not matched to a gene: 6. There are 14 residues in the CDR3. The CDR3 region is CASTWDRGLETQYF. DNA of the CDR3: TGTGCCAGCACCTGGGACAGGGGTTTAGAGACCCAGTACTTC.

The chain couples TRBV11-2 to TRBJ2-3, with no clear D. Per the germline V gene, CDR1 is SGHAT and CDR2 is FQNNGV. The CDR3 has 16 amino acids. The V end lost 1 base, the J end lost 3 bases, and 14 bases lay between the germline ends. CDR3: CASSLVAVATTDTQYF. In DNA, the CDR3 is TGTGCCAGCAGCTTAGTGGCGGTGGCTACAACAGATACGCAGTATTTT. The variable domain in full, completed from reference TRBV11-2 and TRBJ2-3, reads EAGVAQSPRYKIIEKRQSVAFWCNPISGHATLYWYQQILGQGPKLLIQFQNNGVVDDSQLPKDRFSAERLKGVDSTLKIQPAKLEDSAVYLCASSLVAVATTDTQYFGPGTRLTVL.

This clonotype was counted ten times or more. This CDR3 is CASSEEWTSDSYEQYF. The CDR3 bases are TGTGCCAGCAGTGAAGAATGGACTAGCGACTCCTACGAGCAGTACTTC. The rearrangement links TRBV6-2 or TRBV6-3 to TRBJ2-7; 9 bases are a match to TRBD2. This CDR3 contains 16 residues. With V trimmed by 5 bases and J by 0 bases, 8 bases remained unmatched. Germline V CDR1 and CDR2: MNHEY, SVGEGT.